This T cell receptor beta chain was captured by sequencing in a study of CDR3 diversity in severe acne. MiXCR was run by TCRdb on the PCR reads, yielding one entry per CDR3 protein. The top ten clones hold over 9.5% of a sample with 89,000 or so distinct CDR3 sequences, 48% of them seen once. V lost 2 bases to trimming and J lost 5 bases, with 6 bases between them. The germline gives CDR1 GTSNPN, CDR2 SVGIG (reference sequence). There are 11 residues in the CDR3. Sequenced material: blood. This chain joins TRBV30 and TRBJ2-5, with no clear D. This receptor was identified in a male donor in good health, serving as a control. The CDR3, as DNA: TGTGCCTGGAGTAGATCCGAGACCCAGTACTTC. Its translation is CAWSRSETQYF.